Presented here are 10 T cell receptor beta chains from one specimen sequenced in a study of T cells in Graves' hyperthyroidism and ophthalmopathy. TCR beta CDR3 regions were amplified from RNA transcripts. A set of HTBI primers served as the primers for a first-round RT-PCR of the TCR CDR3. Via MiXCR, TCRdb re-called the multiplex PCR reads, giving one row per CDR3 protein. Of roughly 700,000 distinct CDR3 sequences in the sample, approximately 15% were seen once. Sequencing was performed on blood. These receptor sequences come from a woman younger than 35 with Graves' hyperthyroidism.

With regard to this clonotype: A read error may be the cause here, since a much bigger clone is one base away. This chain connects TRBV20-1 to TRBJ2-7; 11 nucleotides align to TRBD2. Judging by the DNA end, TRBJ2-1 fits better; the J call may be wrong. The CDR3 runs 14 residues. Germline V gene lookup returns CDR1 DFQATT and CDR2 SNEGSKA (reference sequence). The CDR3 DNA sequence: TGCAGTGCTTCTAGCGGGAGGCTCTCCTACGAGCAGTTCTTC. Translated, it gives CSASSGRLSYEQFF.

The V call is TRBV7-9, the J call TRBJ2-7, with D uncertain. V shed 3 bases and J shed 2 bases, with 11 bases lying between them. The CDR3 has 14 residues. Germline lookup yields CDR1 SEHNR and CDR2 FQNEAQ (reference sequence). CDR3 nucleotide sequence: TGTGCCAGCAGCTTCGGAAGCGAGCCCTACGAGCAGTACTTC. Encoded protein: CASSFGSEPYEQYF.

This clonotype was detected only a few times. The rearrangement uses TRBV27 and TRBJ2-1; tentative D call: TRBD2 (5 bases). CDR1 and CDR2 from the germline V gene are MNHEY and SMNVEV (reference sequence). The CDR3 is 15 amino acids. Trimming took 6 bases from V and 11 from J, leaving 23 bases between them. The CDR3 region is CASRMGYWEPSKQFF. CDR3 nucleotide sequence: TGTGCCAGCAGAATGGGATATTGGGAGCCGTCGAAGCAGTTCTTC.

This clonotype was counted at least ten times. The V and J genes are TRBV10-3 and TRBJ2-5; D might be TRBD1 (5 bases). Germline V lookup: CDR1 ENHRY, CDR2 SYGVKD. With 1 base removed from V and 4 bases from J, the gap between germline ends came to 13 bases. The CDR3 spans 15 residues. The CDR3 loop reads CAISEFTGEGETQYF. The DNA of the CDR3 is TGTGCCATCAGTGAGTTCACAGGAGAAGGAGAGACCCAGTACTTC.

This clonotype was seen at least ten times. The chain has TRBV11-2 and TRBJ1-1; D is unresolved. The germline CDR1 and CDR2 sequences are SGHAT and FQNNGV. This CDR3 region has 12 residues. Trimming removed 6 bases at V and 1 base at J, with 6 bases between. This chain's CDR3 is CASRPGNTEAFF. The CDR3 DNA is TGTGCCAGCAGGCCAGGGAACACTGAAGCTTTCTTT.

There are a few counts of this clonotype. The V gene is TRBV5-1, the J gene TRBJ1-4, with 7 positions matching TRBD1. There are 16 residues in the CDR3. Germline CDR1 and CDR2: SGHRS and YFSETQ. V was pared by 4 bases and J by 0 bases, with 6 bases of the junction left unmatched. The CDR3 loop is CASSRGTVATNEKLFF. In DNA, the CDR3 is TGCGCCAGCAGCAGAGGGACAGTTGCAACTAATGAAAAACTGTTTTTT.

In regard to this clonotype: At one end, the junction sequence differs from germline, possibly due to a read error. The chain recombines TRBV12-3 or TRBV12-4 with TRBJ2-2; 9 nucleotides line up with TRBD2. The CDR3 covers 16 residues. DNA of the CDR3: TGTGCCAGCAGTTCGGGTAGCGGGAGTCGGACCGGGGGGCTGTTTTTT. Protein: CASSSGSGSRTGGLFF.

This clonotype came up many times. The chain has TRBV7-2 and TRBJ2-1; D not certain. V was shortened by 1 base and J by 8 bases, with 9 bases between the two germline ends. Germline loops: CDR1 SGHTA, CDR2 FQGNSA. This CDR3 region has 13 residues. The CDR3 sequence: CASSLGRRDEQFF. The CDR3 DNA is TGTGCCAGCAGCTTAGGTCGAAGGGATGAGCAGTTCTTC.

Many counts were recorded for this clonotype. The chain joins TRBV2 to TRBJ2-1; D is possibly TRBD1 (6 bases). The CDR3 is made up of 13 amino acids. Germline lookup yields CDR1 SNHLY and CDR2 FYNNEI. Trimming left V 8 bases short and J 1 base short, with 9 bases between. The CDR3 here is CASGQISYNEQFF. The DNA for the CDR3 is TGTGCCAGCGGACAGATATCCTACAATGAGCAGTTCTTC.

V gene TRBV6-1 combines with J gene TRBJ2-1; D call uncertain. V gave up 6 bases and J gave up 0 bases, with 12 bases separating them. CDR1 is MNHNS and CDR2 is SASEGT in the germline V gene. This CDR3 is built from 15 residues. The CDR3 region has the DNA TGTGCCAGCAGCCAGTCGGCGGCCTCCTACAATGAGCAGTTCTTC. Its translation is CASSQSAASYNEQFF.